The 20 T cell receptor beta chains below come from one sample, sequenced in a study of blood T cell repertoires in COVID-19. TCRdb keeps only in-frame clones here, not all; method: immunoSEQ multiplex PCR. The profile shows roughly 50,000 clones, roughly 77% of them singletons. Sequences were obtained from peripheral blood. These receptors were obtained from a human donor with active or convalescent COVID-19. The donor label of this sample is uncertain.

The chain joins TRBV7-3 to TRBJ2-2, with TRBD1 matching over 7 bases. Germline V lookup: CDR1 SGHTA, CDR2 FQGTGA. V was pared by 4 bases and J by 5 bases, with 7 bases of the junction left unmatched. The CDR3 totals 15 residues. The CDR3 loop is CASSSTTGSTGELFF. In nucleotides, the CDR3 is TGTGCCAGCAGCTCTACGACAGGGTCGACCGGGGAGCTGTTTTTT.

The chain uses TRBV7-2 and TRBJ2-2; tentative D call: TRBD2 (5 bases). CDR1 and CDR2 (germline): SGHTA, FQGNSA. The CDR3 length is 18 residues. Trimming removed 1 base at V and 4 bases at J, with 19 bases between. CDR3 amino acids: CASSLGGSSSYSTGELFF. The CDR3 bases are TGTGCCAGCAGCTTAGGAGGGTCGAGTAGTTACTCCACCGGGGAGCTGTTTTTT.

The chain is built from TRBV5-6 and TRBJ2-3; possible D gene TRBD1, 6 bases. V lost 4 bases, J lost 4 bases, and 19 bases lay in between. Per germline, CDR1 SGHDT and CDR2 YYEEEE. This CDR3 is 16 amino acids long. The CDR3 region has the DNA TGTGCCAGCAGCCCCAAACGTCGTTCAGGGGCAGATACGCAGTATTTT. This translates into CASSPKRRSGADTQYF.

The chain recombines TRBV7-8 with TRBJ1-2; TRBD1 agrees at 7 bases. J gave up 8 bases and V 1 base, and 10 bases lay outside the gene matches. This CDR3 comprises 15 residues. The germline V gene encodes CDR1 SGHVS and CDR2 FQNEAQ. In DNA, the CDR3 is TGTGCCAGCAGCTTAGGACAGGGCCCCTGGATCGGCTACACCTTC. The encoded protein is CASSLGQGPWIGYTF.

The chain combines TRBV24-1 with TRBJ1-2; 7 bases line up with TRBD1. Germline V CDR1 and CDR2: KGHDR, SFDVKD. CDR3 length: 16 residues. V lost 2 bases and J lost 4; bases outside the gene matches: 9. The CDR3 reads CATSDSMHRGGYGYTF. The DNA of the CDR3 is TGTGCCACCAGTGATTCGATGCACAGGGGAGGCTATGGCTACACCTTC.

The chain recombines TRBV7-2 with TRBJ1-1; D gene ambiguous. Deletions cut 0 bases from V and 9 bases from J, with 11 bases between. The CDR3 runs 13 residues. Germline V CDR1 and CDR2: SGHTA, FQGNSA. CDR3 in DNA: TGTGCCAGCAGCTTAGCGGTGCGGGGAAAAGCTTTCTTT. It specifies CASSLAVRGKAFF.

In its sample, this clone was seen a few times. The CDR3 loop reads CASSQSGTSGTNEQFF. The CDR3 bases are TGTGCCAGCAGCCAATCCGGGACTAGCGGTACGAATGAGCAGTTCTTC. V is TRBV4-2 and J is TRBJ2-1, with TRBD2 identical over 11 bases. Germline V gene sequence: CDR1 LGHNA, CDR2 YNFKEQ. This CDR3 is 16 amino acids long. V was pared by 2 bases and J by 7 bases, with 7 bases of the junction left unmatched.

The chain has TRBV4-1 and TRBJ1-5, with no clear D. The CDR3 has 15 residues. Germline V gene sequence: CDR1 MGHRA, CDR2 YSYEKL. The V end was cut by 0 bases, the J end by 3 bases, with 9 bases between. In nucleotides, the CDR3 is TGCGCCAGCAGCCAAGATCTACAGCACAATCAGCCCCAGCATTTT. Amino acids: CASSQDLQHNQPQHF.

The chain employs TRBV19 and TRBJ1-1; TRBD1 might be the D (6 bases). The CDR3 totals 14 residues. The V end lost 10 bases, the J end lost 1 base, and 16 bases lay between the germline ends. Germline V lookup: CDR1 LNHDA, CDR2 SQIVND (reference sequence). For the CDR3, the DNA is TGTGCCACCACGGACGACAGGAAGAACACTGAAGCTTTCTTT. It encodes CATTDDRKNTEAFF. The complete variable domain, with remaining parts taken from reference TRBV19 and TRBJ1-1, reads DGGITQSPKYLFRKEGQNVTLSCEQNLNHDAMYWYRQDPGQGLRLIYYSQIVNDFQKGDIAEGYSVSREKKESFPLTVTSAQKNPTAFYLCATTDDRKNTEAFFGQGTRLTVV.

This rearrangement joins TRBV19 to TRBJ2-7; D remains unclear. This CDR3 contains 12 residues. From germline, CDR1 is LNHDA and CDR2 SQIVND (reference sequence). Trimming took off 6 bases at V and 5 bases at J, with 11 bases between the two ends. In nucleotides, the CDR3 is TGTGCCAGTAGCACGTATAGCCACGAGCAGTACTTC. Residues: CASSTYSHEQYF.

This CDR3 is CASSLAGGADEKLFF. The CDR3 DNA follows: TGTGCCAGCAGCTTGGCCGGGGGGGCCGATGAAAAACTGTTTTTT. V usage is TRBV5-4 and J usage is TRBJ1-4, with a possible D match to TRBD1 (6 bases). The CDR3 has 15 residues. V was shortened by 0 bases and J by 6 bases, with 12 bases between the two germline ends. Germline values: CDR1 SGHNT, CDR2 YYREEE (reference sequence). Full variable domain (missing parts from reference TRBV5-4 and TRBJ1-4): ETGVTQSPTHLIKTRGQQVTLRCSSQSGHNTVSWYQQALGQGPQFIFQYYREEENGRGNFPPRFSGLQFPNYSSELNVNALELDDSALYLCASSLAGGADEKLFFGSGTQLSVL.

V gene TRBV29-1 combines with J gene TRBJ1-3; D unclear. The CDR3 loop spans 12 amino acids. The ends were cut back, 6 bases at V and 7 bases at J, with 13 bases in the middle. Germline CDR1 SQVTM, CDR2 ANQGSEA. The CDR3 region is CSVRGMWNTIYF. In DNA, the CDR3 is TGCAGCGTCCGGGGAATGTGGAACACCATATATTTT.

This clone has a handful of counts. CDR3 loop: CASSQGAAGTYEQYF. The CDR3 DNA reads TGCGCCAGCAGCCAGGGGGCGGCAGGGACCTACGAGCAGTACTTC. The V and J genes are TRBV4-1 and TRBJ2-7; weak D call: TRBD1 (6 bases). The germline gives CDR1 MGHRA, CDR2 YSYEKL. The CDR3 covers 15 residues. Trimming cost V 3 bases and J 2 bases, with 14 bases left between them.

V usage is TRBV28 and J usage is TRBJ1-5; D may be TRBD1 (5 bases). The CDR3 length is 16 residues. Germline V gene sequence: CDR1 MDHEN, CDR2 SYDVKM. The V end was cut by 2 bases, the J end by 6 bases, with 17 bases between. This CDR3 reads CASSLVRQGVGQPQHF. Here the CDR3 DNA reads TGTGCCAGCAGTTTAGTAAGGCAGGGCGTCGGTCAGCCCCAGCATTTT.

The chain carries TRBV7-8 and TRBJ2-4; D may be TRBD2 (5 bases). The CDR3 sequence is 14 residues long. V was cut by 3 bases and J by 5 bases, with 11 bases left in between. Germline CDR1 is SGHVS and CDR2 is FQNEAQ. CDR3 protein: CASSFREEENIQYF. The CDR3 DNA reads TGTGCCAGCAGCTTTAGAGAGGAGGAAAACATTCAGTACTTC.

The chain carries TRBV11-3 and TRBJ2-3; D is perhaps TRBD1 (6 bases). Germline V lookup: CDR1 SGHNT, CDR2 YENEEA. This CDR3 region has 15 residues. V lost 2 bases and J 2 bases, leaving 11 bases between the germline ends. Written as DNA, the CDR3 is TGTGCCAGCAGCTTACAGGGGATTAACACAGATACGCAGTATTTT. Protein product: CASSLQGINTDTQYF.

This chain joins TRBV11-2 and TRBJ2-1, with TRBD2 matching 8 bases. CDR1 and CDR2 (germline): SGHAT, FQNNGV. This CDR3 region has 16 residues. After removal of 3 bases from V and 5 bases from J, the junction contained 9 bases not matched to a gene. The chain's CDR3 is CASSLGLEEVNNEQFF. The CDR3 DNA is TGTGCCAGCAGCTTGGGACTAGAGGAAGTAAACAATGAGCAGTTCTTC. Complete variable domain (other parts from reference TRBV11-2 and TRBJ2-1): EAGVAQSPRYKIIEKRQSVAFWCNPISGHATLYWYQQILGQGPKLLIQFQNNGVVDDSQLPKDRFSAERLKGVDSTLKIQPAKLEDSAVYLCASSLGLEEVNNEQFFGPGTRLTVL.

V gene TRBV2 combines with J gene TRBJ2-7; the D gene is possibly TRBD2 (6 bases). The V end was cut by 2 bases, the J end by 3 bases, with 14 bases between. Per the germline V gene, CDR1 is SNHLY and CDR2 is FYNNEI. The CDR3 is 15 amino acids. CDR3 sequence: CASSEKWLAYYEQYF. The CDR3 bases are TGTGCCAGCAGTGAAAAATGGCTAGCGTACTACGAGCAGTACTTC.

This clone was seen many times. The same CDR3 arises from other DNA sequences in this sample as well. The gene calls are TRBV27 and TRBJ2-7; D might be TRBD2 (6 bases). The CDR3 has 14 amino acids. Germline lookup yields CDR1 MNHEY and CDR2 SMNVEV (reference sequence). The V and J ends lost 0 bases and 0 bases respectively, with 6 bases between them. Here the CDR3 DNA reads TGTGCCAGCAGTTTATCCGGGAGCTCCTACGAGCAGTACTTC. It translates to CASSLSGSSYEQYF.

The chain links TRBV19 to TRBJ2-7; TRBD1 agrees at 8 bases. CDR3 length: 13 amino acids. The junction had 6 bases not matched to a gene; V was cut back by 10 bases and J by 1 base. CDR1 and CDR2 (germline): LNHDA, SQIVND (reference sequence). This CDR3 is CATAGTGSYEQYF. The CDR3 bases are TGTGCCACCGCCGGGACAGGTTCCTACGAGCAGTACTTC.